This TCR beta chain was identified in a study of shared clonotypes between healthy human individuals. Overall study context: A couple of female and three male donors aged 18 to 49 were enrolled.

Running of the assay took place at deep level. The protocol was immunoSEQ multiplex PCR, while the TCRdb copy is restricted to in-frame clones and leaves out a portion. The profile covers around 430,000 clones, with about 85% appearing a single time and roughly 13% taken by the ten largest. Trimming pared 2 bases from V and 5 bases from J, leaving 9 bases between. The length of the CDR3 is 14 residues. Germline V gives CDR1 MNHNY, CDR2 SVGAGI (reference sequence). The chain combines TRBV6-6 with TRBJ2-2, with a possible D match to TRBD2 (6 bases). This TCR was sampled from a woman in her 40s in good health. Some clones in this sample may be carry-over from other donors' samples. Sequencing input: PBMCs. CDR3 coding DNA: TGTGCCAGCAGTTACGGCGGGACGACCGGGGAGCTGTTTTTT. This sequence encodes CASSYGGTTGELFF.